The 20 T cell receptor beta chains reported below all come from one sample, sequenced in a study of early T cells in non-severe SARS-CoV-2 infection. TCRdb redid the calling of the 5' RACE reads with MiXCR, one entry per CDR3 protein. This sample has 75,000 to 90,000 distinct CDR3 sequences, with 9.5% to 15% found just once. What was sequenced was whole blood. All receptors come from an adult who was a healthcare worker with PCR-confirmed SARS-CoV-2 infection or an uninfected control (not recorded which).

This clonotype turned up a few times. This rearrangement joins TRBV9 to TRBJ1-4; possible D gene TRBD1, 6 bases. Per germline, CDR1 SGDLS and CDR2 YYNGEE. The CDR3 contains 16 residues. Between the trimmed V and J ends, which lost 0 bases and 0 bases, there was a span of 9 bases. CDR3 bases: TGTGCCAGCAGCGTAGGCAGGGGCGCAACTAATGAAAAACTGTTTTTT. It is translated as CASSVGRGATNEKLFF.

This clonotype was recorded at least ten times. The rearrangement links TRBV6-1 to TRBJ1-1; weak D call: TRBD1 (5 bases). CDR3 length: 17 amino acids. CDR1 and CDR2 from the germline V gene are MNHNS and SASEGT. The V end lost 1 base, the J end lost 7 bases, and 22 bases lay between the germline ends. The CDR3 bases are TGTGCCAGCAGTGAAGGGGACGAACAGTGGTATTCGGGTGAAGCTTTCTTT. It codes for CASSEGDEQWYSGEAFF.

The chain is built from TRBV10-3 and TRBJ2-5; maybe TRBD1 (6 bases). This CDR3 comprises 13 residues. Germline lookup yields CDR1 ENHRY and CDR2 SYGVKD. Trimming pared 6 bases from V and 5 bases from J, leaving 13 bases between. The CDR3 loop reads CAISVTGSETQYF. In nucleotides, the CDR3 is TGTGCCATCAGCGTAACAGGGAGTGAGACCCAGTACTTC.

This rearrangement joins TRBV28 to TRBJ1-4; D not certain. The length of the CDR3 is 12 residues. The V and J ends lost 3 bases and 8 bases respectively, with 7 bases between them. Germline V CDR1 and CDR2: MDHEN, SYDVKM. This CDR3 is CASSLGGEKLFF. The CDR3 coding sequence is TGTGCCAGCAGTTTGGGAGGGGAAAAACTGTTTTTT. The full variable domain, with the rest looked up from reference TRBV28 and TRBJ1-4, is DVKVTQSSRYLVKRTGEKVFLECVQDMDHENMFWYRQDPGLGLRLIYFSYDVKMKEKGDIPEGYSVSREKKERFSLILESASTNQTSMYLCASSLGGEKLFFGSGTQLSVL.

This clonotype has ten or more counts. J is TRBJ1-1 and V is TRBV7-2, with 7 bases aligning to TRBD1. Germline CDR1 and CDR2: SGHTA and FQGNSA. The CDR3 has 14 amino acids. V lost 2 bases, J lost 3 bases, and 3 bases stayed unmatched. CDR3 region: CASSLQGGYTEAFF. The CDR3 DNA is TGTGCCAGCAGCTTACAAGGGGGCTACACTGAAGCTTTCTTT.

The chain employs TRBV29-1 and TRBJ1-2, with a tentative D call TRBD1 (5 bases). Germline CDR1 SQVTM, CDR2 ANQGSEA. Between the trimmed V and J ends, which lost 3 bases and 14 bases, there was a span of 16 bases. This CDR3 region has 11 residues. CDR3 DNA sequence: TGCAGCGTTGAGTCTGGTGACAGCCGTACCTTC. It is translated as CSVESGDSRTF.

This clonotype was counted between two and nine times. V gene TRBV28 combines with J gene TRBJ1-1; a possible D gene is TRBD1 (5 bases). The germline V gene encodes CDR1 MDHEN and CDR2 SYDVKM. The CDR3 length is 12 residues. V lost 5 bases and J 11 bases, leaving 15 bases between the germline ends. The DNA for the CDR3 is TGTGCCAGCAGTCTAGGGACCCTCATGGCTTTCTTT. This sequence encodes CASSLGTLMAFF.

V and J are TRBV7-9 and TRBJ2-5, with TRBD2 matching over 15 bases. The CDR3 spans 18 residues. CDR1 SEHNR and CDR2 FQNEAQ come from the germline V gene (reference sequence). V dropped 6 bases and J dropped 3; count of bases not matched to a gene: 11. The CDR3 region has the DNA TGTGCCAGCAGAAACACCGGGACTAGCGGGGGGACGGAAGAGACCCAGTACTTC. Protein sequence: CASRNTGTSGGTEETQYF.

In this sample, this clonotype turned up many times. This chain links TRBV28 with TRBJ1-4; D is possibly TRBD1 (6 bases). The CDR3 totals 12 residues. CDR1 is MDHEN and CDR2 is SYDVKM in the germline V gene. V lost 3 bases to trimming and J lost 13 bases, with 12 bases between them. This CDR3 reads CASSFTGRGLFF. CDR3 DNA sequence: TGTGCCAGCAGTTTTACAGGGCGAGGACTGTTTTTT.

This clonotype came up many times. J is TRBJ2-1 and V is TRBV7-2; D uncertain. Trimming took off 1 base at V and 6 bases at J, with 10 bases between the two ends. Germline loops: CDR1 SGHTA, CDR2 FQGNSA. The CDR3 has 14 amino acids. This chain's CDR3 is CASSLGPRTNEQFF. CDR3 bases: TGTGCCAGCAGCTTAGGGCCTCGCACCAATGAGCAGTTCTTC.

This clonotype was picked up a small number of times. This chain links TRBV12-3 or TRBV12-4 with TRBJ2-7; 7 nucleotides line up with TRBD2. CDR3 length: 14 amino acids. V shed 3 bases and J 5 bases; nucleotides not matched to a gene: 7. CDR3 amino acids: CASSFIASGNEQYF. CDR3 nucleotide sequence: TGTGCCAGCAGTTTCATCGCTAGCGGCAACGAGCAGTACTTC.

The chain links TRBV20-1 to TRBJ2-5, with 8 bases that match TRBD2. The CDR3 length is 14 residues. The germline CDR1 and CDR2 sequences are DFQATT and SNEGSKA (reference sequence). V gave up 5 bases and J gave up 4 bases; unmatched junction bases: 9. The CDR3: CSAGQTSVRETQYF. Written as DNA, the CDR3 is TGCAGTGCTGGCCAGACTAGCGTTAGAGAGACCCAGTACTTC.

The V and J genes are TRBV5-5 and TRBJ2-7; 14 positions match TRBD2. The trim removed 3 bases at V and 0 bases at J, leaving 8 bases unmatched. The CDR3 is 18 residues long. Per germline, CDR1 SGHKS and CDR2 YYEKEE (reference sequence). In DNA form, the CDR3 reads TGTGCCAGCAGCTCACGGCGACTAGCGGGAGGGCCCTCCTACGAGCAGTACTTC. Its protein product is CASSSRRLAGGPSYEQYF.

V usage is TRBV28 and J usage is TRBJ2-7; TRBD2 might be the D (5 bases). Per the germline V gene, CDR1 is MDHEN and CDR2 is SYDVKM. The CDR3 has 14 residues. V was pared by 1 base and J by 2 bases, with 9 bases between. The DNA for the CDR3 is TGTGCCAGCAGTTTATACCAGGAGGCCTACGAGCAGTACTTC. Residues: CASSLYQEAYEQYF.

In its sample, this clonotype was seen many times. This chain's CDR3 is CASSEVGSYGYTF. The CDR3 bases are TGTGCCAGCAGTGAGGTTGGGTCCTATGGCTACACCTTC. V usage is TRBV2 and J usage is TRBJ1-2; D gene unclear. Between the trimmed V and J ends, which lost 3 bases and 4 bases, there was a span of 9 bases. The CDR3 covers 13 residues. The germline V gene has CDR1 SNHLY and CDR2 FYNNEI.

This clonotype was observed at least ten times. The rearrangement uses TRBV12-3 or TRBV12-4 and TRBJ2-1; D gene uncertain. CDR3 size: 15 residues. V dropped 3 bases and J dropped 0 bases, with 9 bases sitting between them. DNA of the CDR3: TGTGCCAGCAGTTTTCGAGGTAGCTCCTACAATGAGCAGTTCTTC. Translating gives CASSFRGSSYNEQFF.

This clonotype has only one observation. The V call is TRBV6-5, the J call TRBJ1-2; D gene unclear. The CDR3 consists of 13 residues. The V and J ends lost 0 bases and 5 bases respectively, with 7 bases between them. The germline V gene encodes CDR1 MNHEY and CDR2 SVGAGI. CDR3 sequence (DNA): TGTGCCAGCAGTTACTCGTTAGTTTATGGCTACACCTTC. Translating gives CASSYSLVYGYTF.

The chain employs TRBV7-9 and TRBJ2-1; TRBD2 agrees at 7 bases. Germline CDR1 reads SEHNR; CDR2 reads FQNEAQ (reference sequence). The CDR3 consists of 11 residues. V trimming: 11 bases; J trimming: 4 bases; junction bases outside the gene matches: 2. CDR3 nucleotide sequence: TGTGCCGCGCGGGGGTACAATGAGCAGTTCTTC. Amino acid sequence: CAARGYNEQFF.

This clonotype was counted a few times. The chain joins TRBV6-1 to TRBJ1-6, with 7 bases fitting TRBD1. The J segment lost 10 bases and the V segment lost 5 bases, leaving 8 bases of the junction unmatched. The CDR3 extends over 14 amino acids. Germline CDR1 MNHNS, CDR2 SASEGT. The CDR3 coding sequence is TGTGCCAGCAGTCAGGGGGACGGAGGATCACCCCTCCACTTT. Its protein product is CASSQGDGGSPLHF.

V gene TRBV29-1 combines with J gene TRBJ2-3, with TRBD2 matching 12 bases. V lost 3 bases to trimming and J lost 2 bases; unmatched junction nucleotides: 6. The CDR3 runs 16 residues. CDR1 and CDR2 from the germline V gene are SQVTM and ANQGSEA. The CDR3 nucleotides read TGCAGCGTTGAGGGGGGGACTAGCGGGTTCACAGATACGCAGTATTTT. Translation gives CSVEGGTSGFTDTQYF.